Shown below are 14 T cell receptor beta chains from a single sample sequenced in a study of cytomegalovirus exposure and HLA in healthy donors. The PCR had 60 Vbeta and 13 Jbeta primers. Using immunoSEQ multiplex PCR, the repertoire was profiled, and TCRdb retains in-frame clones only, with some absent. In the table there are 100,000 to 150,000 clones, 81% of which are singletons. The sequenced sample consisted of PBMCs. The source is a young man in good health and CMV-seronegative.

The DNA for the CDR3 is TGTGCCAGCAGCTCGGGGGGGAGGAGCACAGATACGCAGTATTTT. Protein sequence: CASSSGGRSTDTQYF. The genes are TRBV7-3 and TRBJ2-3, with 8 bases identical to TRBD2. Trimming took 4 bases from V and 0 from J; bases not matched to a gene: 3. Germline V gives CDR1 SGHTA, CDR2 FQGTGA. CDR3 size: 15 residues.

In this sample, this clone turned up once. The rearrangement uses TRBV30 and TRBJ1-5; D gene uncertain. From germline, CDR1 is GTSNPN and CDR2 SVGIG (reference sequence). Trimming removed 4 bases at V and 1 base at J, with 8 bases between. CDR3 size: 13 residues. The CDR3 spells CAWNHGSNQPQHF. The DNA of the CDR3 is TGTGCCTGGAATCACGGGAGCAATCAGCCCCAGCATTTT.

This clone was recorded once. The rearrangement links TRBV28 to TRBJ1-3; TRBD1 aligns across 12 bases. Germline values: CDR1 MDHEN, CDR2 SYDVKM. V shed 1 base and J 3 bases; nucleotides not matched to a gene: 4. This CDR3 has 17 amino acids. Here the CDR3 reads CASSLSGTGGFGNTIYF. The CDR3 region has the DNA TGTGCCAGCAGTTTATCCGGGACAGGGGGCTTTGGAAACACCATATATTTT. Full variable domain (rest looked up from reference TRBV28 and TRBJ1-3): DVKVTQSSRYLVKRTGEKVFLECVQDMDHENMFWYRQDPGLGLRLIYFSYDVKMKEKGDIPEGYSVSREKKERFSLILESASTNQTSMYLCASSLSGTGGFGNTIYFGEGSWLTVV.

The chain carries TRBV5-6 and TRBJ2-7; 7 bases line up with TRBD1. Germline V gene data show CDR1 as SGHDT and CDR2 as YYEEEE. This CDR3 is built from 15 residues. V lost 2 bases, J lost 7 bases, and 12 bases stayed unmatched. CDR3 sequence reads: CASSFTQTGSFEQYF. The DNA for the CDR3 is TGTGCCAGCAGCTTCACCCAGACAGGGAGTTTTGAGCAGTACTTC.

This clone was found a few times. This chain uses TRBV10-3 with TRBJ1-3; TRBD1 aligns across 8 bases. This CDR3 comprises 16 residues. The J segment lost 1 base and the V segment lost 4 bases, leaving 6 bases of the junction unmatched. Germline-derived CDR1 and CDR2 are ENHRY and SYGVKD. The CDR3 coding sequence is TGTGCCATCAGTGCACCCGGGACAGGATCTGGAAACACCATATATTTT. As protein: CAISAPGTGSGNTIYF.

This clone was observed a single time. The chain employs TRBV19 and TRBJ2-7; 9 bases fit TRBD1. Germline assignment: CDR1 LNHDA and CDR2 SQIVND (reference sequence). The CDR3 has 18 residues. J was trimmed by 2 bases and V by 8 bases; bases with no gene match: 19. The CDR3 nucleotides read TGTGCCAGTGCAATCGGGGCACTCCGGGACAGGGTACCCTACGAGCAGTACTTC. Residues: CASAIGALRDRVPYEQYF.

Only a few counts were recorded for this clone. J is TRBJ1-1 and V is TRBV5-6; 8 bases match TRBD1. The V gene's germline CDR1 is SGHDT and CDR2 YYEEEE. V was clipped by 3 bases and J by 4 bases; unmatched bases: 5. CDR3 size: 14 residues. CDR3 sequence: CASSWTGSGTEAFF. The CDR3 DNA is TGTGCCAGCAGCTGGACAGGGTCAGGCACTGAAGCTTTCTTT.

The chain uses TRBV5-6 and TRBJ2-2, with 9 bases fitting TRBD1. The J segment lost 4 bases and the V segment lost 4 bases, leaving 8 bases of the junction unmatched. The CDR3 consists of 16 residues. Per germline, CDR1 SGHDT and CDR2 YYEEEE. The CDR3 loop is CASSTTPGQGTGELFF. The CDR3 DNA reads TGTGCCAGCAGCACTACCCCGGGACAGGGCACCGGGGAGCTGTTTTTT. Looking up the rest from reference TRBV5-6 and TRBJ2-2 gives the full variable domain: DAGVTQSPTHLIKTRGQQVTLRCSPKSGHDTVSWYQQALGQGPQFIFQYYEEEERQRGNFPDRFSGHQFPNYSSELNVNALLLGDSALYLCASSTTPGQGTGELFFGEGSRLTVL.

The V gene is TRBV5-4, the J gene TRBJ2-7; 9 bases agree with TRBD1. The CDR3 totals 14 residues. Trimming took 1 base from V and 3 from J; bases not matched to a gene: 2. Germline V gene data show CDR1 as SGHNT and CDR2 as YYREEE (reference sequence). Here the CDR3 reads CASSLKTGGYEQYF. The CDR3 DNA reads as TGTGCCAGCAGCTTGAAGACAGGGGGCTACGAGCAGTACTTC.

The genes are TRBV18 and TRBJ2-5, with TRBD2 identical over 9 bases. V dropped 2 bases and J dropped 3; count of bases not matched to a gene: 1. Germline CDR1 KGHSH, CDR2 LQKENI. This CDR3 contains 14 residues. DNA for the CDR3: TGTGCCAGCTCACCAGCTAGCGGGGAAGAGACCCAGTACTTC. Translated: CASSPASGEETQYF.

V usage is TRBV5-1 and J usage is TRBJ1-2, with D perhaps matching TRBD1 (5 bases). The CDR3 runs 13 residues. V was cut by 0 bases and J by 3 bases, with 6 bases left in between. Germline V CDR1 and CDR2: SGHRS, YFSETQ. CDR3 loop: CASSLEGDYGYTF. In DNA, the CDR3 is TGCGCCAGCAGCTTGGAAGGGGACTATGGCTACACCTTC.

The rearrangement links TRBV9 to TRBJ2-7; 7 bases are shared with TRBD1. Germline trimming cut 4 bases from V and 3 bases from J; bases unmatched to any gene: 7. Germline values: CDR1 SGDLS, CDR2 YYNGEE. The CDR3 length is 14 residues. Here the CDR3 reads CASSRTGAGYEQYF. DNA of the CDR3: TGTGCCAGCAGCCGAACAGGGGCTGGCTACGAGCAGTACTTC.

This rearrangement joins TRBV7-3 to TRBJ2-2; 10 nucleotides match TRBD1. Trimming took 3 bases from V and 3 from J; bases not matched to a gene: 7. Per the germline V gene, CDR1 is SGHTA and CDR2 is FQGTGA. The CDR3 consists of 17 residues. The CDR3 sequence: CASSLIWTGGDTGELFF. CDR3 nucleotides: TGTGCCAGCAGCTTGATTTGGACAGGGGGAGACACCGGGGAGCTGTTTTTT.

V usage is TRBV4-1 and J usage is TRBJ1-1, with D perhaps TRBD1 (5 bases). This CDR3 contains 15 residues. V lost 7 bases, J lost 1 base, and 16 bases lay in between. CDR1 and CDR2 (germline): MGHRA, YSYEKL. CDR3 loop: CASNRGSAANTEAFF. In DNA, the CDR3 is TGCGCCAGCAATAGGGGTTCGGCCGCGAACACTGAAGCTTTCTTT.